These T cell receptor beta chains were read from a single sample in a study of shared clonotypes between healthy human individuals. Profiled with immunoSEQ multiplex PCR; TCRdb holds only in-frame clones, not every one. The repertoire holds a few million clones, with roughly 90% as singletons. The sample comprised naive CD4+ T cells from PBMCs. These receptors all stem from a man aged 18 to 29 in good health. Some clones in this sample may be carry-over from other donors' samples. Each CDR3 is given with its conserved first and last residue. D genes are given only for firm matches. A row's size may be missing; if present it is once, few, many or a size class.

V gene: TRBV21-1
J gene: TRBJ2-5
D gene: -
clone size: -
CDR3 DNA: TGTGCCAGCAGCCCGCAAGGGGGGTCGAAGACCCAGTACTTC
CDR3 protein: CASSPQGGSKTQYF

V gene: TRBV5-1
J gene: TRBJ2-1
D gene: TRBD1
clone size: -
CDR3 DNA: TGCGCCAGCAGCGGGGGGACAGGATTCAATGAGCAGTTCTTC
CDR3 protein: CASSGGTGFNEQFF

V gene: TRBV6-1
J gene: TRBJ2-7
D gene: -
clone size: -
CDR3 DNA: TGTGCCAGCAGTGGATGGGGGCGGATCTCCTACGAGCAGTACTTC
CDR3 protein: CASSGWGRISYEQYF

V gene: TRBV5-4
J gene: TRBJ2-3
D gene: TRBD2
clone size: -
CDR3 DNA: TGTGCCAGCTTCCTGACTAGCGGGCGCACAGATACGCAGTATTTT
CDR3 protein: CASFLTSGRTDTQYF

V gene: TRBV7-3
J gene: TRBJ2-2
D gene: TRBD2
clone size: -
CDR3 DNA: TGTGCCAGCAGCTTAGGGGTGCTAGCGGAAACTGAGCTGTTTTTT
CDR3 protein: CASSLGVLAETELFF

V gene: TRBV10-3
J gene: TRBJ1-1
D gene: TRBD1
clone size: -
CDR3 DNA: TGTGCCATCAGTGAGAGACAGGGGTTGGGCACTGAAGCTTTCTTT
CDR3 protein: CAISERQGLGTEAFF

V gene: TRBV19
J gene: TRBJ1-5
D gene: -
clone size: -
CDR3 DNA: TGTGCCAGCCGGGAGGGGGATCAGCCCCAGCATTTT
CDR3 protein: CASREGDQPQHF

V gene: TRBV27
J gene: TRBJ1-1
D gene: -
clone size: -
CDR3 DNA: TGTGCCAGCACCCCTTCCCGGGGGTCGGGAACTGAAGCTTTCTTT
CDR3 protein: CASTPSRGSGTEAFF

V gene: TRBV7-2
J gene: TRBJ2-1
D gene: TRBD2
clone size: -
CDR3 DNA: TGTGCCAGCAGCTTAGGGGGAGGGACTAGCGGGAGGAATGAGCAGTTCTTC
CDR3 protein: CASSLGGGTSGRNEQFF

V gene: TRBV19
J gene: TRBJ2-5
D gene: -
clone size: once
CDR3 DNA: TGTGCCAGTAGTATAGTGGCGGAGTACCAAGAGACCCAGTACTTC
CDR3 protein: CASSIVAEYQETQYF

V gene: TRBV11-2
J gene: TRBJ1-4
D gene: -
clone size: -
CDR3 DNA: TGTGCCAGCAGCCCCTTATCCCCTGGTGAAAAACTGTTTTTT
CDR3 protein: CASSPLSPGEKLFF

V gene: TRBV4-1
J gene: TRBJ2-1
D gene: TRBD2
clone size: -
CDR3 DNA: TGCGCCAGCAGCCTGAACCTAGCGGGAACCTACAATGAGCAGTTCTTC
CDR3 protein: CASSLNLAGTYNEQFF

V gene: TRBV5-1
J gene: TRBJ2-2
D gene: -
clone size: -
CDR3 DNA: TGCGCCAGCAGCTTGGAGGCACAGACCACCGGGGAGCTGTTTTTT
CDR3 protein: CASSLEAQTTGELFF

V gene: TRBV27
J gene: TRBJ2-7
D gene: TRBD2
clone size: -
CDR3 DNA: TGTGCCAGCAGTCCTCAACCGGGACTAGGAAACGAGCAGTACTTC
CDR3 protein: CASSPQPGLGNEQYF

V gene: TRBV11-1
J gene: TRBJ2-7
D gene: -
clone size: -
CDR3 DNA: TGTGCCAGCAGCTTAAACCTTCTCGCGGGCGAGCAGTACTTC
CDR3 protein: CASSLNLLAGEQYF

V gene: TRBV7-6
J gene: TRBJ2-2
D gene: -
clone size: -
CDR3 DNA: TGTGCCAGCAGCCCCTGGGGGCTGGTCGCGAACACCGGGGAGCTGTTTTTT
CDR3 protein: CASSPWGLVANTGELFF

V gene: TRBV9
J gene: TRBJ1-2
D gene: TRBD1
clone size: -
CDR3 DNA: TGTGCCAGCAGCGGCGCCGACAGGGAGATCTATGGCTACACCTTC
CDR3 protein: CASSGADREIYGYTF

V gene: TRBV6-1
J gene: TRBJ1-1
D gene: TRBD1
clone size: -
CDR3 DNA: TGTGCCAGCAGTGAAATGGGACAGGGGGCTCGGAACACTGAAGCTTTCTTT
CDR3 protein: CASSEMGQGARNTEAFF

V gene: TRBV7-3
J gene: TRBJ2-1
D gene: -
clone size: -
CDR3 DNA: TGTGCCAGCAGCTTAAGGGCAGGACCTAGCTCCTACAATGAGCAGTTCTTC
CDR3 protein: CASSLRAGPSSYNEQFF

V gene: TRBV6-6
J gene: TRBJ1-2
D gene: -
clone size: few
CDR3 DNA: TGTGCCAGCAAAATGGACAGCAACTATGGCTACACCTTC
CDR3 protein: CASKMDSNYGYTF

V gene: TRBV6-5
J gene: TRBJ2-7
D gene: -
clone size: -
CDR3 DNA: TGTGCCAGCAGACCTCCGTTAGGGGGGCTCGAGCAGTACTTC
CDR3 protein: CASRPPLGGLEQYF

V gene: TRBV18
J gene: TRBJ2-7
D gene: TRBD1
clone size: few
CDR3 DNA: TGTGCCAGCTCGGCCGGGACAGGGACCTACGAGCAGTACTTC
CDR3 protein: CASSAGTGTYEQYF

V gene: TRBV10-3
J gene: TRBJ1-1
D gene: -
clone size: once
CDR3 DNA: TGTGCCATCAAGCCGCAAGGAAGCAACACTGAAGCTTTCTTT
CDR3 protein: CAIKPQGSNTEAFF

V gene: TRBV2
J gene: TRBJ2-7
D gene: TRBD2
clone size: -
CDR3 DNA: TGTGCCAGCAGCCCTAGCGGGAGGGGGTCCTACGAGCAGTACTTC
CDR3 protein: CASSPSGRGSYEQYF

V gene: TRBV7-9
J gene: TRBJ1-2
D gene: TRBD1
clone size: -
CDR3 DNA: TGTGCCAGCAGCTTAGCTCAGGGGACAGGGTTTGGCTACACCTTC
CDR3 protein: CASSLAQGTGFGYTF

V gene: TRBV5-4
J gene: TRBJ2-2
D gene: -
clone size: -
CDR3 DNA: TGTGCCAGCAGCCGATATACTAGCGGGGAGCTGTTTTTT
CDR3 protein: CASSRYTSGELFF

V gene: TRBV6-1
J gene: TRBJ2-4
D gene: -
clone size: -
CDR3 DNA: TGTGCCAGCAGAGTACTAAGCGGGTCCCAAAACATTCAGTACTTC
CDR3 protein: CASRVLSGSQNIQYF

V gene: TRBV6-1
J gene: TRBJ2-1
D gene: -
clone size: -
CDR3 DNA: TGTGCCAGCAGTGTAACGGGAGTCGAGCAGTTCTTC
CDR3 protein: CASSVTGVEQFF

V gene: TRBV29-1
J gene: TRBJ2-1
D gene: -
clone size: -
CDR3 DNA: TGCAGCGTAGCCCGTGGGGGAGGTGGTGAGCAGTTCTTC
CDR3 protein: CSVARGGGGEQFF

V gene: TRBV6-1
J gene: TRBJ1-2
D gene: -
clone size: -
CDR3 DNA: TGTGCCAGCAGACGTAACAGGGCCTTGGGCTATGGCTACACCTTC
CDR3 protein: CASRRNRALGYGYTF

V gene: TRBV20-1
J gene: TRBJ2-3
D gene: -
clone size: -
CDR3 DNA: TGCAGTCTAGGGGACACAGATACGCAGTATTTT
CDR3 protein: CSLGDTDTQYF

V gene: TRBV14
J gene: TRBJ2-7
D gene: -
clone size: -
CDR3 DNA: TGTGCCAGCAGCCGAGGCTCGCAGCGTTCCTACGAGCAGTACTTC
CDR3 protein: CASSRGSQRSYEQYF